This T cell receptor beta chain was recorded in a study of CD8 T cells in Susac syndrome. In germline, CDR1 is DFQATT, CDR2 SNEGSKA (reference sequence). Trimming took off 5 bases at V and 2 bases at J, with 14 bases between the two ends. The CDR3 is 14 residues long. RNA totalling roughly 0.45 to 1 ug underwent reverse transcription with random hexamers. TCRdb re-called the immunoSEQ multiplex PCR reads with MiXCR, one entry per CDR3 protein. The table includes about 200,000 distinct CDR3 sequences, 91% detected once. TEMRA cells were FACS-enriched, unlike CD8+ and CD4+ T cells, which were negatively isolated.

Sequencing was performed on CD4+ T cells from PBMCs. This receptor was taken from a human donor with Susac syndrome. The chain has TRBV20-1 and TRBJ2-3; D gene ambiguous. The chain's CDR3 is CSAPPGPHTDTQYF. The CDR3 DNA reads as TGCAGTGCTCCACCCGGGCCTCACACAGATACGCAGTATTTT.